This TCR beta chain was recovered during a study of blood T cell repertoires in COVID-19. Study context: Specimens from acute and convalescent COVID-19 originated in the United States, Italy and Spain. T cells, B-cell-depleted T cells, or PBMCs provided the cDNA or gDNA that served as material.

The trim removed 3 bases at V and 1 base at J, leaving 12 bases unmatched. This CDR3 is 18 amino acids long. The germline V gene has CDR1 SGHTA and CDR2 FQGNSA. Original processing notes: Nucleated cell counts were estimated from reference gene primer amplification. Profiling relied on immunoSEQ multiplex PCR, and the TCRdb table lists in-frame clones only, not all of them. V and J calls and clone size are those listed in that table; D and trimming were worked out from the DNA. The data contain 180,000 or so clones, approximately 84% of them singletons. The sequence derives from a man in his forties or fifties who had recovered from COVID-19. The V and J genes are TRBV7-2 and TRBJ2-5; TRBD2 matches 9 bases. The sequenced material came from peripheral blood. In DNA form, the CDR3 reads TGTGCCAGCAGCTTTCACCCTGGGGTAGCGGGGGCCCAAGAGACCCAGTACTTC. It is translated as CASSFHPGVAGAQETQYF.